A single sample is the source of the 16 T cell receptor beta chains below, sequenced in a study of CD8 T cells in Susac syndrome. RNA amounts of about 0.5 to 1 ug underwent reverse transcription with random hexamers. TCRdb called the immunoSEQ multiplex PCR reads again in MiXCR, with one record for every CDR3 protein. This sample carries about 80,000 distinct CDR3 sequences, about 92% of them seen once, and the ten largest clones take around 0.52%. What was sequenced was CD4+ T cells from PBMCs. These receptor sequences come from a human donor with Susac syndrome.

The chain recombines TRBV20-1 with TRBJ2-3; TRBD2 aligns across 11 bases. The CDR3 spans 13 residues. The germline V gene encodes CDR1 DFQATT and CDR2 SNEGSKA (reference sequence). CDR3 in amino acids: CSTSGSLSDTQYF. The CDR3 DNA follows: TGCAGCACTAGCGGGAGTCTTTCAGATACGCAGTATTTT.

The chain carries TRBV30 and TRBJ2-5; D possibly corresponds to TRBD1 (6 bases). This CDR3 contains 14 residues. V was trimmed by 4 bases and J by 3 bases, leaving 15 bases between them. The germline V gene has CDR1 GTSNPN and CDR2 SVGIG (reference sequence). The CDR3 DNA follows: TGTGCCTGGATCCCTAGGGGGATCGAAGAGACCCAGTACTTC. Protein sequence: CAWIPRGIEETQYF.

This chain uses TRBV3-1 with TRBJ1-1, with 8 bases lining up with TRBD1. The CDR3 extends over 12 amino acids. V was clipped by 1 base and J by 12 bases; unmatched bases: 4. Germline CDR1 and CDR2: LGHDT and YNNKEL (reference sequence). This CDR3 reads CASSQGGQVSFF. Written as DNA, the CDR3 is TGTGCCAGCAGCCAAGGGGGACAGGTTTCTTTCTTT. Using reference TRBV3-1 and TRBJ1-1 for the parts outside the CDR3, the full variable domain is DTAVSQTPKYLVTQMGNDKSIKCEQNLGHDTMYWYKQDSKKFLKIMFSYNNKELIINETVPNRFSPKSPDKAHLNLHINSLELGDSAVYFCASSQGGQVSFFGQGTRLTVV.

V gene TRBV10-3 combines with J gene TRBJ1-5; possibly TRBD1 for D (6 bases). The CDR3 has 13 amino acids. V was cut by 4 bases and J by 6 bases, with 10 bases left in between. The germline CDR1 and CDR2 sequences are ENHRY and SYGVKD. CDR3 loop: CAISVGGSQPQHF. Written as DNA, the CDR3 is TGTGCCATCAGTGTAGGGGGATCTCAGCCCCAGCATTTT.

This clonotype was counted a single time. The DNA of the CDR3 is TGCAGTGCTAGGGGGGGCGGTGAAGCTTTCTTT. It translates to CSARGGGEAFF. The gene calls are TRBV20-1 and TRBJ1-1; D perhaps matches TRBD1 (6 bases). Germline V gene data show CDR1 as DFQATT and CDR2 as SNEGSKA (reference sequence). With 3 bases removed from V and 7 bases from J, the gap between germline ends came to 9 bases. The CDR3 runs to 11 residues.

This clonotype came up once. The gene calls are TRBV24-1 and TRBJ2-2; no firm D call. Germline values: CDR1 KGHDR, CDR2 SFDVKD. The CDR3 covers 16 residues. The V end lost 2 bases, the J end lost 4 bases, and 13 bases lay between the germline ends. The CDR3 DNA reads TGTGCCACCAGTGATTCTTACAGCCGAATCACCGGGGAGCTGTTTTTT. Protein: CATSDSYSRITGELFF.

The rearrangement uses TRBV12-3 or TRBV12-4 and TRBJ2-3, with 8 nucleotides matching TRBD1. Unmatched junction bases numbered 16, after V lost 5 bases and J lost 6 bases. The CDR3 is 17 residues long. The CDR3: CASSNHLGTGPADTQYF. For the CDR3, the DNA is TGTGCCAGCAGTAATCACCTAGGGACAGGCCCCGCGGATACGCAGTATTTT.

The chain uses TRBV28 and TRBJ1-5; TRBD1 matches 7 bases. In germline, CDR1 is MDHEN, CDR2 SYDVKM. The J segment lost 5 bases and the V segment lost 6 bases, leaving 7 bases of the junction unmatched. The CDR3 length is 14 residues. The CDR3 nucleotides are TGTGCCAGCAGCCGGCAGGGGGTCCATCAGCCCCAGCATTTT. This sequence encodes CASSRQGVHQPQHF.

This rearrangement joins TRBV2 to TRBJ2-7; tentatively, D is TRBD2 (6 bases). The CDR3 totals 12 residues. V dropped 5 bases and J dropped 3 bases, with 8 bases sitting between them. The V gene's germline CDR1 is SNHLY and CDR2 FYNNEI. The CDR3 here is CASSQDYYEQYF. CDR3 DNA sequence: TGTGCCAGCAGTCAGGACTACTACGAGCAGTACTTC.

CDR3 amino acids: CASSVVPGQETQYF. The CDR3 region has the DNA TGTGCCAGCAGCGTAGTCCCAGGCCAAGAGACCCAGTACTTC. V gene TRBV9 combines with J gene TRBJ2-5; no clear D gene. There are 14 residues in the CDR3. V shed 0 bases and J shed 1 base, with 7 bases lying between them. The germline CDR1 and CDR2 sequences are SGDLS and YYNGEE.

This chain connects TRBV20-1 to TRBJ2-7; D remains ambiguous. This CDR3 has 14 residues. From germline, CDR1 is DFQATT and CDR2 SNEGSKA (reference sequence). V lost 6 bases to trimming and J lost 1 base, with 16 bases between them. Here the CDR3 DNA reads TGCAGTGCGAGTGGACCGGAGACGTCCTACGAGCAGTACTTC. It encodes CSASGPETSYEQYF.

In its sample, this clonotype was seen a few times. V usage is TRBV18 and J usage is TRBJ1-2; the D is unclear. The CDR3 has 13 residues. Trimming took 2 bases from V and 4 from J, leaving 8 bases between them. Per germline, CDR1 KGHSH and CDR2 LQKENI. The CDR3 reads CASSPGVAYGYTF. Written as DNA, the CDR3 is TGTGCCAGCTCACCAGGGGTTGCCTATGGCTACACCTTC.

This chain joins TRBV5-1 and TRBJ1-1, with TRBD1 matching over 7 bases. Germline loops: CDR1 SGHRS, CDR2 YFSETQ. J was trimmed by 6 bases and V by 4 bases; bases with no gene match: 6. This CDR3 has 13 amino acids. The CDR3 region has the DNA TGCGCCAGCAGCCTGACAGGGCTGTCTGAAGCTTTCTTT. Its protein product is CASSLTGLSEAFF.

This CDR3 is CASSQEERKQFF. The CDR3 bases are TGTGCCAGCAGCCAAGAGGAACGGAAGCAGTTCTTC. The J gene is TRBJ2-1, the V gene TRBV3-1; no definite D call. Germline-derived CDR1 and CDR2 are LGHDT and YNNKEL (reference sequence). The CDR3 contains 12 residues. The V end was cut by 0 bases, the J end by 11 bases, with 8 bases between.

In this sample, this clonotype turned up once. The genes are TRBV29-1 and TRBJ1-4; no reliable D call. The germline V and J ends were trimmed by 6 bases and 0 bases, with 14 bases remaining between them. The CDR3 spans 15 residues. CDR1 and CDR2 from the germline V gene are SQVTM and ANQGSEA. The CDR3 spells CSVRTALATNEKLFF. The CDR3 DNA follows: TGCAGCGTACGGACCGCTCTTGCAACTAATGAAAAACTGTTTTTT.

In its sample, this clonotype was seen once. The genes are TRBV5-1 and TRBJ1-2; D call uncertain. Trimming pared 6 bases from V and 2 bases from J, leaving 11 bases between. CDR3 length: 13 amino acids. Germline assignment: CDR1 SGHRS and CDR2 YFSETQ. This CDR3 reads CASTKDVNYGYTF. CDR3 nucleotides: TGCGCCAGCACCAAAGACGTCAACTATGGCTACACCTTC.